The sequence of this TCR beta chain was determined in a study of T cells in Graves' hyperthyroidism and ophthalmopathy. Germline CDR1 and CDR2: SGHTA and FQGTGA. The CDR3 is made up of 14 amino acids. From RNA transcripts, TCR beta CDR3 regions were amplified. RT-PCR in the first round (using the HTBI primer set) targeted the TCR CDR3. Each CDR3 protein is one row after TCRdb ran MiXCR on the multiplex PCR reads. The table shows roughly 260,000 distinct CDR3 sequences, with about 14% occurring only once. Blood from later-ophthalmopathy patients was taken at first hyperthyroidism diagnosis. Comments on this clonotype: Compared with germline, one end of the junction differs, possibly owing to a read error.

The sequencing input was blood. This sequence was found in a middle-aged woman with Graves' hyperthyroidism that later progressed to Graves' ophthalmopathy. The chain recombines TRBV7-3 with TRBJ1-1; no firm D call. The CDR3 DNA sequence: TGTGCCAGCAGCCGTTCAGACCTGAACACCGAAGCTTTCTTT. Amino acids: CASSRSDLNTEAFF.